The clone carrying this T cell receptor beta chain was picked up a small number of times. Its specificity is unknown. TCRdb independently ran MiXCR on the 5' RACE reads; one entry per CDR3 protein. The sample has around 500,000 distinct CDR3 sequences, 21% seen once. The sample is drawn from a study of T cells after yellow fever vaccination. Study as a whole: The SMART-Seq v4 Ultra Low Input method served to prepare the low-cell-number fractions. Findings of the study overall: By day 5 rather than day 15, the secondary response had peaked, though it was weaker. Once the booster was given, most primary-vaccination clones reappeared, at 95% to 98% for CD4 and roughly 91% for CD8.

Germline V CDR1 and CDR2: SGHDN, FVKESK. This CDR3 is built from 13 residues. V was trimmed by 1 base and J by 1 base, leaving 5 bases between them. This clonotype was obtained from a young man who received the YFV17D yellow fever vaccine. Source: PBMCs, taken about 21 days after the first yellow fever vaccination. V gene TRBV14 combines with J gene TRBJ2-7; D uncertain. The CDR3 spells CASSQAPSYEQYF. CDR3 DNA: TGTGCCAGCAGCCAAGCCCCATCCTACGAGCAGTACTTC. The full variable domain, its missing parts supplied by reference TRBV14 and TRBJ2-7, is EAGVTQFPSHSVIEKGQTVTLRCDPISGHDNLYWYRRVMGKEIKFLLHFVKESKQDESGMPNNRFLAERTGGTYSTLKVQPAELEDSGVYFCASSQAPSYEQYFGPGTRLTVT.